The 32 T cell receptor beta chains reported below all come from one sample, sequenced in a study of T cell repertoires in aging, cancer and after chemotherapy. Amplification of TCR beta used genomic DNA extracted from peripheral blood. TRB rearrangements spanning V, D and J were amplified using mixed TRB-A/B primers. One entry per CDR3 protein results from TCRdb running MiXCR on the multiplex PCR reads. The sample records under 8,000 distinct CDR3 sequences, 25% to 30% being singletons. The specimen sequenced was blood. These receptor sequences come from a human donor with a blood cancer. The donor label of this sample is uncertain.

This clonotype was detected ten times or more. The V call is TRBV6-5, the J call TRBJ1-4; TRBD1 is a possible D gene (6 bases). Trimming stripped 5 bases from V and 6 bases from J, with 19 bases between. Germline CDR1 reads MNHEY; CDR2 reads SVGAGI. The CDR3 runs to 16 residues. The CDR3 loop reads CASSGHHREGHEKLFF. The CDR3 region has the DNA TGTGCCAGCAGTGGGCACCACAGGGAAGGACATGAAAAACTGTTTTTT.

The rearrangement joins TRBV6-2 or TRBV6-3 to TRBJ1-5; D gene ambiguous. The germline V and J ends were trimmed by 2 bases and 6 bases, with 14 bases remaining between them. The CDR3 length is 15 residues. Looked up from germline, CDR1 is MNHEY and CDR2 is SVGEGT. The CDR3 region is CASSYLYESGQPQHF. CDR3 DNA: TGTGCCAGCAGTTACCTTTACGAGAGTGGTCAGCCCCAGCATTTT.

The chain couples TRBV5-5 to TRBJ2-7; no clear D. The ends were cut back, 4 bases at V and 2 bases at J, with 19 bases in the middle. This CDR3 is built from 16 residues. CDR1 is SGHKS and CDR2 is YYEKEE in the germline V gene (reference sequence). The CDR3 DNA is TGTGCCAGCAGCCCTAAGGCCAGTCTCCCACCCTACGAGCAGTACTTC. It codes for CASSPKASLPPYEQYF.

This clonotype was recorded a few times. The CDR3 ends on some other residue instead of the conserved phenylalanine or tryptophan, so this is likely a read error. The DNA is left out, because the CDR3 cannot be placed on it with certainty; the CDR3 is given as TCRdb lists it. This sequence joins TRBV5-5 and TRBJ2-7; TRBD1 reflects the table's D call only, with no check against the DNA. The CDR3 sequence runs 15 residues, both termini included. CDR1 is SGHKS and CDR2 is YYEKEE in the germline V gene (reference sequence). The CDR3 protein is CASSLGSGQGAPLRI.

Of note for this clonotype: Sequence at one end of the junction differs from germline and may be a read error. The chain uses TRBV6-5 and TRBJ2-6; tentatively, D is TRBD1 (6 bases). Germline V lookup: CDR1 MNHEY, CDR2 SVGAGI. The length of the CDR3 is 15 residues. The CDR3 is CASRGSYSGANVLTF. The CDR3 nucleotides read TGCGCCAGCAGGGGCAGCTACTCTGGGGCCAACGTCCTGACTTTC.

This clonotype was picked up a small number of times. The chain uses TRBV6-2 or TRBV6-3 and TRBJ2-7; possibly TRBD1 or TRBD2 for D (5 bases each). CDR1 MNHEY and CDR2 SVGEGT come from the germline V gene. The ends were cut back, 2 bases at V and 2 bases at J, with 10 bases in the middle. This CDR3 region has 14 residues. The CDR3 here is CASSYPQGPYEQYF. CDR3 bases: TGTGCCAGCAGTTACCCCCAGGGACCCTACGAGCAGTACTTC.

This CDR3 is CATEDAFGQYF. The DNA of the CDR3 is TGTGCCACTGAAGACGCCTTCGGGCAGTACTTC. V gene TRBV19 combines with J gene TRBJ1-2, with D uncertain. The better agreement between TRBJ2-7 and the DNA end casts doubt on the J call. The CDR3 contains 11 residues. The germline CDR1 and CDR2 sequences are LNHDA and SQIVND (reference sequence).

This clonotype occurred many times. The J gene is TRBJ2-7, the V gene TRBV19; D ambiguous. Trimming removed 8 bases from V and 4 bases from J, with 12 bases in between. Per germline, CDR1 LNHDA and CDR2 SQIVND (reference sequence). The CDR3 totals 12 residues. CDR3 nucleotide sequence: TGTGCCAGTGGGCAGACCGAGTACGAGCAGTACTTC. Residues: CASGQTEYEQYF.

The rearrangement links TRBV5-1 to TRBJ2-5; D unclear. Germline CDR1 is SGHRS and CDR2 is YFSETQ. The CDR3 has 13 amino acids. V lost 0 bases to trimming and J lost 3 bases, with 6 bases between them. The DNA for the CDR3 is TGCGCCAGCAGCTTGGGCGCGAAAGAGACCCAGTACTTC. Protein product: CASSLGAKETQYF.

The table lists this clonotype with a few counts. The V call is TRBV18, the J call TRBJ1-5; no reliable D call. Germline CDR1 is KGHSH and CDR2 is LQKENI. Trimming pared 4 bases from V and 1 base from J, leaving 11 bases between. The CDR3 is made up of 15 amino acids. The CDR3 spells CASSLSVVSNQPQHF. Here the CDR3 DNA reads TGTGCCAGCTCACTTTCAGTCGTGAGCAATCAGCCCCAGCATTTT.

The rearrangement joins TRBV30 to TRBJ2-5; D is possibly TRBD1 or TRBD2 (6 bases each). The CDR3 is made up of 15 amino acids. Between the trimmed V and J ends, which lost 3 bases and 5 bases, there was a span of 19 bases. Germline V lookup: CDR1 GTSNPN, CDR2 SVGIG (reference sequence). Written as DNA, the CDR3 is TGTGCCTGGAGCTCACTAGACGGGGGCGAGGAGACCCAGTACTTC. This gives the protein CAWSSLDGGEETQYF.

Ten or more counts support this clonotype. The rearrangement joins TRBV5-6 to TRBJ1-6; TRBD1 is a possible D gene (6 bases). Germline-derived CDR1 and CDR2 are SGHDT and YYEEEE. V lost 4 bases to trimming and J lost 8 bases, with 16 bases between them. The CDR3 runs 15 residues. This CDR3 reads CASSRKQGYDSPLHF. CDR3 bases: TGTGCCAGCAGCCGGAAACAGGGTTACGATTCACCCCTCCACTTT.

The rearrangement uses TRBV18 and TRBJ2-7; maybe TRBD2 (6 bases). This CDR3 comprises 13 residues. V was cut by 3 bases and J by 4 bases, with 10 bases left in between. Germline-derived CDR1 and CDR2 are KGHSH and LQKENI. CDR3 nucleotide sequence: TGTGCCAGCTCACCTTCCGGGGGTTACGAGCAGTACTTC. Its protein product is CASSPSGGYEQYF. The whole variable domain, filled in from reference TRBV18 and TRBJ2-7, reads NAGVMQNPRHLVRRRGQEARLRCSPMKGHSHVYWYRQLPEEGLKFMVYLQKENIIDESGMPKERFSAEFPKEGPSILRIQQVVRGDSAAYFCASSPSGGYEQYFGPGTRLTVT.

This clonotype is labeled medium-sized. In DNA form, the CDR3 reads TGCAGCGGTGTGAACACTGAAGCTTTCTTT. Translating gives CSGVNTEAFF. The chain employs TRBV29-1 and TRBJ1-1; no definite D call. In germline, CDR1 is SQVTM, CDR2 ANQGSEA. The CDR3 is 10 residues long. Trimming removed 7 bases from V and 0 bases from J, with 3 bases in between.

This clonotype has just a few counts. The CDR3 is CASSYRDRGEQYF. CDR3 bases: TGTGCCAGCAGTTACCGGGACAGGGGCGAGCAGTACTTC. This chain uses TRBV6-2 or TRBV6-3 with TRBJ2-7; 10 bases match TRBD1. CDR1 and CDR2 (germline): MNHEY, SVGEGT. CDR3 length: 13 amino acids. After removal of 2 bases from V and 6 bases from J, the junction contained 1 base not matched to a gene.

The CDR3 sequence is CAISRDSKEQETQYF. The CDR3 coding sequence is TGTGCCATCAGCCGCGACAGTAAGGAGCAAGAGACCCAGTACTTC. The V and J genes are TRBV6-5 and TRBJ2-5; TRBD1 is a possible D gene (5 bases). Trimming took off 10 bases at V and 2 bases at J, with 20 bases between the two ends. The V gene's germline CDR1 is MNHEY and CDR2 SVGAGI. The CDR3 sequence is 15 residues long.

This clonotype showed up just a few times. The chain couples TRBV19 to TRBJ2-1, with D perhaps matching TRBD2 (5 bases). The V end was cut by 7 bases, the J end by 4 bases, with 17 bases between. The V gene's germline CDR1 is LNHDA and CDR2 SQIVND (reference sequence). The CDR3 runs 15 residues. The CDR3 sequence is CASTPQAGIYNEQFF. As DNA, the CDR3 is TGTGCCAGTACCCCCCAGGCCGGGATATACAATGAGCAGTTCTTC.

Judged by abundance, this clonotype is medium-sized (0.01 to 0.1%). V usage is TRBV29-1 and J usage is TRBJ1-1; D is perhaps TRBD1 (6 bases). Germline-derived CDR1 and CDR2 are SQVTM and ANQGSEA. Trimming left V 7 bases short and J 0 bases short, with 12 bases between. The CDR3 is 13 amino acids. The CDR3 is CSAGQGMNTEAFF. The CDR3 coding sequence is TGCAGCGCGGGACAAGGCATGAACACTGAAGCTTTCTTT. Full variable domain (outside the CDR3, taken from reference TRBV29-1 and TRBJ1-1): SAVISQKPSRDICQRGTSLTIQCQVDSQVTMMFWYRQQPGQSLTLIATANQGSEATYESGFVIDKFPISRPNLTFSTLTVSNMSPEDSSIYLCSAGQGMNTEAFFGQGTRLTVV.

The chain links TRBV19 to TRBJ1-1, with a possible D match to TRBD1 (5 bases). CDR3 size: 17 residues. V lost 1 base to trimming and J lost 4 bases, with 19 bases between them. Germline assignment: CDR1 LNHDA and CDR2 SQIVND (reference sequence). The CDR3 bases are TGTGCCAGTAGTATAGCGAGTCCCGGGGGTCGGAGCACTGAAGCTTTCTTT. Translating it yields CASSIASPGGRSTEAFF. Full variable domain (rest looked up from reference TRBV19 and TRBJ1-1): DGGITQSPKYLFRKEGQNVTLSCEQNLNHDAMYWYRQDPGQGLRLIYYSQIVNDFQKGDIAEGYSVSREKKESFPLTVTSAQKNPTAFYLCASSIASPGGRSTEAFFGQGTRLTVV.

This clonotype was seen many times. This chain joins TRBV27 and TRBJ1-1; 7 bases align to TRBD1. Trimming removed 5 bases from V and 1 base from J; junction bases left unmatched: 7. The germline CDR1 and CDR2 sequences are MNHEY and SMNVEV (reference sequence). The CDR3 covers 15 residues. CDR3 nucleotides: TGTGCCAGCAGTCCCATGACAGGGTGGAACACTGAAGCTTTCTTT. This encodes CASSPMTGWNTEAFF.

A word on this clonotype: With a much larger clone just one base away, this may be a read error. V and J are TRBV27 and TRBJ1-6; perhaps TRBD1 as D (5 bases). V dropped 5 bases and J dropped 8 bases, with 19 bases sitting between them. The length of the CDR3 is 16 residues. The germline CDR1 and CDR2 sequences are MNHEY and SMNVEV (reference sequence). In nucleotides, the CDR3 is TGTGCCAGCAGTACCCCAGGGTGGGGGATGGATTCACCCCTCCACTTT. Translated, it gives CASSTPGWGMDSPLHF.

CDR3 sequence reads: CASSSSGGAGDTQYF. As DNA, the CDR3 is TGTGCCAGCAGTTCGAGCGGGGGGGCCGGAGATACGCAGTATTTT. V and J are TRBV5-6 and TRBJ2-3; 10 bases map to TRBD2. The junction had 8 bases not matched to a gene; V was cut back by 5 bases and J by 5 bases. Germline V lookup: CDR1 SGHDT, CDR2 YYEEEE. The CDR3 sequence is 15 residues long.

V is TRBV6-5 and J is TRBJ2-3; TRBD2 matches 9 bases. This CDR3 has 15 amino acids. The V gene end was trimmed by 0 bases and the J gene end by 4 bases; junction bases not matched to a gene: 2. The germline V gene encodes CDR1 MNHEY and CDR2 SVGAGI. CDR3 in DNA: TGTGCCAGCAGTTACTCGGCGGGGGGGGCAGATACGCAGTATTTT. This codes for CASSYSAGGADTQYF.

In this sample, this clonotype turned up a few times. The chain links TRBV18 to TRBJ1-4; 7 bases line up with TRBD1. CDR3 size: 14 residues. V dropped 4 bases and J dropped 5; count of bases not matched to a gene: 4. Germline V lookup: CDR1 KGHSH, CDR2 LQKENI. As DNA, the CDR3 is TGTGCCAGCTCACAGGGGGCCGGGAATGAAAAACTGTTTTTT. Protein sequence: CASSQGAGNEKLFF.

This clonotype was counted many times. This chain connects TRBV6-5 to TRBJ2-1, with 9 bases aligning to TRBD1. The length of the CDR3 is 15 residues. The junction had 9 bases not matched to a gene; V was cut back by 4 bases and J by 8 bases. Germline loops: CDR1 MNHEY, CDR2 SVGAGI. The CDR3 region has the DNA TGTGCCAGCAGTTCCCCGGGACAGGGTCATTATGAGCAGTTCTTC. This translates into CASSSPGQGHYEQFF.

In DNA, the CDR3 is TGCAGTGCTAGAGTAGACATCTTGAACACTGAAGCTTTCTTT. Translating gives CSARVDILNTEAFF. This sequence joins TRBV20-1 and TRBJ1-1; D ambiguous. Germline CDR1 is DFQATT and CDR2 is SNEGSKA (reference sequence). The CDR3 is made up of 14 amino acids. V was shortened by 1 base and J by 0 bases, with 9 bases between the two germline ends.

V gene TRBV18 combines with J gene TRBJ2-2; D gene uncertain. The V gene's germline CDR1 is KGHSH and CDR2 LQKENI. The CDR3 length is 14 residues. Trimming removed 3 bases from V and 3 bases from J, with 8 bases in between. DNA for the CDR3: TGTGCCAGCTCACCTCCAGACGACACCGGGGAGCTGTTTTTT. The encoded protein is CASSPPDDTGELFF.

The rearrangement uses TRBV12-3 or TRBV12-4 and TRBJ1-5; TRBD1 aligns across 11 bases. V was clipped by 5 bases and J by 0 bases; unmatched bases: 6. The CDR3 totals 17 residues. CDR3 coding DNA: TGTGCCAGCAGTATAAGGACAGGGGGCCATAGCAATCAGCCCCAGCATTTT. Protein sequence: CASSIRTGGHSNQPQHF.

The J gene is TRBJ1-2, the V gene TRBV5-6; D not certain. The CDR3 runs 18 residues. Per germline, CDR1 SGHDT and CDR2 YYEEEE. V was shortened by 0 bases and J by 5 bases, with 23 bases between the two germline ends. CDR3 protein: CASSLDFGVAIAHYGYTF. In DNA form, the CDR3 reads TGTGCCAGCAGCTTGGATTTCGGGGTAGCAATAGCCCATTATGGCTACACCTTC.

This clonotype was recorded a few times. The chain has TRBV6-2 or TRBV6-3 and TRBJ2-5; 9 bases fit TRBD1. The CDR3 spans 17 residues. Trimming took 4 bases from V and 5 from J; bases not matched to a gene: 14. Germline-derived CDR1 and CDR2 are MNHEY and SVGEGT. CDR3 region: CASSWEPGTGRRETQYF. The CDR3 coding sequence is TGTGCCAGCAGTTGGGAACCCGGGACAGGGCGCAGGGAGACCCAGTACTTC.

The chain carries TRBV18 and TRBJ1-2, with 7 bases aligning to TRBD1. The CDR3 consists of 15 residues. In germline, CDR1 is KGHSH, CDR2 LQKENI. V gave up 3 bases and J gave up 4 bases; unmatched junction bases: 8. CDR3 loop: CASSPDWDSLYGYTF. In nucleotides, the CDR3 is TGTGCCAGCTCACCGGACTGGGACAGCCTCTATGGCTACACCTTC.

In this sample, this clonotype turned up a few times. This sequence joins TRBV19 and TRBJ2-3, with TRBD1 matching 8 bases. The V gene end was trimmed by 3 bases and the J gene end by 3 bases; junction bases not matched to a gene: 11. The CDR3 runs to 17 residues. Germline V lookup: CDR1 LNHDA, CDR2 SQIVND (reference sequence). The CDR3 DNA reads as TGTGCCAGTAGTATTAGAACCGGAGGGACAGGAACAGATACGCAGTATTTT. As protein: CASSIRTGGTGTDTQYF. The full variable domain, its missing parts supplied by reference TRBV19 and TRBJ2-3, is DGGITQSPKYLFRKEGQNVTLSCEQNLNHDAMYWYRQDPGQGLRLIYYSQIVNDFQKGDIAEGYSVSREKKESFPLTVTSAQKNPTAFYLCASSIRTGGTGTDTQYFGPGTRLTVL.